The T cell receptor beta chain described here comes from a study of blood T cell repertoires in COVID-19. Source study methods: Nucleated cell counts were estimated from reference gene primer amplification. The method was immunoSEQ multiplex PCR; TCRdb's version includes in-frame clones alone and lacks a portion of them. The V and J calls and clone size are taken from that table; D and trimming were inferred from the DNA. Of 220,000 or so clones in the sample, 89% were seen once. Germline V gene sequence: CDR1 SGHTA, CDR2 FQGTGA. The trim removed 5 bases at V and 1 base at J, leaving 10 bases unmatched. This CDR3 has 18 residues.

The sample was peripheral blood. The J gene is TRBJ1-4, the V gene TRBV7-3; 10 positions match TRBD1. The source is a man between 60 and 75 years old who had recovered from COVID-19. CDR3 nucleotides: TGTGCCAGCAGCCGTTATAAGGACAGGGGGATAACTAATGAAAAACTGTTTTTT. It yields the protein CASSRYKDRGITNEKLFF.